What follows are 6 T cell receptor beta chains derived from one specimen sequenced in a study of blood T cell repertoires in COVID-19. Method: immunoSEQ multiplex PCR; TCRdb's copy keeps in-frame clones and lacks some. The sample holds roughly 170,000 clones, about 87% seen once. Sequencing was done on a sample of peripheral blood. The receptors derive from a man in his forties or fifties with active or convalescent COVID-19.

V and J are TRBV6-5 and TRBJ1-5; 7 bases match TRBD1. Germline CDR1 is MNHEY and CDR2 is SVGAGI. This CDR3 contains 13 residues. With V trimmed by 4 bases and J by 5 bases, 2 bases remained unmatched. The DNA of the CDR3 is TGTGCCAGCAGTTTCCAGGGGGATCAGCCCCAGCATTTT. Its protein is CASSFQGDQPQHF.

The table lists this clone with a count of one. The chain is built from TRBV28 and TRBJ1-1; D gene ambiguous. V was clipped by 2 bases and J by 6 bases, with 13 bases between them. CDR1 and CDR2 from the germline V gene are MDHEN and SYDVKM. This CDR3 comprises 14 residues. Here the CDR3 reads CASSLSPGRAEAFF. The CDR3 DNA reads TGTGCCAGCAGTTTAAGTCCGGGGAGGGCTGAAGCTTTCTTT.

J is TRBJ2-3 and V is TRBV7-3; 7 bases are a match to TRBD2. With V trimmed by 1 base and J by 1 base, 5 bases remained unmatched. This CDR3 contains 16 residues. Looked up from germline, CDR1 is SGHTA and CDR2 is FQGTGA. CDR3 amino acids: CASSLIERGGTDTQYF. The CDR3 DNA is TGTGCCAGCAGCTTAATCGAGCGGGGAGGCACAGATACGCAGTATTTT.

This clone was detected a few times. The J gene is TRBJ1-1, the V gene TRBV7-2; D is possibly TRBD1 (5 bases). The CDR3 consists of 14 residues. With 4 bases removed from V and 1 base from J, the gap between germline ends came to 10 bases. Germline CDR1 is SGHTA and CDR2 is FQGNSA. As DNA, the CDR3 is TGTGCCAGCAGCTCATGGGGCAGGAACACTGAAGCTTTCTTT. This codes for CASSSWGRNTEAFF. Supplemented by reference TRBV7-2 and TRBJ1-1, the full variable domain reads GAGVSQSPSNKVTEKGKDVELRCDPISGHTALYWYRQSLGQGLEFLIYFQGNSAPDKSGLPSDRFSAERTGGSVSTLTIQRTQQEDSAVYLCASSSWGRNTEAFFGQGTRLTVV.

The chain joins TRBV9 to TRBJ2-6; possible D gene TRBD1, 5 bases. The CDR3 covers 17 residues. CDR1 SGDLS and CDR2 YYNGEE come from the germline V gene. V was pared by 0 bases and J by 2 bases, with 12 bases between. CDR3 nucleotide sequence: TGTGCCAGCAGCGTAGCGGGCAGGGAAGCTGGGGCCAACGTCCTGACTTTC. Its protein is CASSVAGREAGANVLTF. Using reference TRBV9 and TRBJ2-6 for the parts outside the CDR3, the full variable domain is DSGVTQTPKHLITATGQRVTLRCSPRSGDLSVYWYQQSLDQGLQFLIQYYNGEERAKGNILERFSAQQFPDLHSELNLSSLELGDSALYFCASSVAGREAGANVLTFGAGSRLTVL.

This clone was recorded a few times. The chain recombines TRBV4-3 with TRBJ1-2; 8 nucleotides agree with TRBD1. Losses at the gene ends were 1 base for V and 8 bases for J; bases not matched to a gene: 9. CDR1 is LGHNA and CDR2 is YSLEER in the germline V gene. The CDR3 is 15 residues long. CDR3 region: CASSQGIGQGGGYTF. Written as DNA, the CDR3 is TGCGCCAGCAGCCAAGGAATAGGACAGGGTGGCGGCTACACCTTC.